One and the same sample provided the 7 T cell receptor beta chains below, sequenced in a study of blood T cell repertoires in COVID-19. TCRdb keeps only in-frame clones here, not all; method: immunoSEQ multiplex PCR. The table includes 250,000 or so clones, about 89% detected once. The sample consisted of PBMCs or T cells enriched from blood (not recorded which). The receptors were gathered from a man aged 40-49 years who had recovered from COVID-19.

The V and J genes are TRBV5-1 and TRBJ1-3; the match to TRBD1 covers 8 bases. V shed 1 base and J 3 bases; nucleotides not matched to a gene: 9. The CDR3 sequence is 17 residues long. CDR1 is SGHRS, CDR2 YFSETQ, per germline. CDR3 sequence reads: CASSLYFRGLDGNTIYF. The CDR3 nucleotides are TGCGCCAGCAGCTTGTACTTCAGGGGGCTGGATGGAAACACCATATATTTT. The full variable domain, rest sourced from reference TRBV5-1 and TRBJ1-3, is KAGVTQTPRYLIKTRGQQVTLSCSPISGHRSVSWYQQTPGQGLQFLFEYFSETQRNKGNFPGRFSGRQFSNSRSEMNVSTLELGDSALYLCASSLYFRGLDGNTIYFGEGSWLTVV.

The CDR3 loop reads CASSLTERRNGYTF. CDR3 DNA sequence: TGTGCCAGCAGCCTGACAGAAAGAAGGAATGGCTACACCTTC. This chain joins TRBV6-5 and TRBJ1-2; tentative D call: TRBD1 (5 bases). The germline V and J ends were trimmed by 6 bases and 6 bases, with 17 bases remaining between them. From germline, CDR1 is MNHEY and CDR2 SVGAGI. The CDR3 sequence is 14 residues long.

The chain carries TRBV18 and TRBJ2-5, with a tentative D call TRBD1 (6 bases). This CDR3 is 17 amino acids long. V shed 2 bases and J shed 7 bases, with 23 bases lying between them. Germline V gene lookup returns CDR1 KGHSH and CDR2 LQKENI. CDR3 in DNA: TGTGCCAGCTCACCAATTATTACAGGGTCCGCTGGGTGGACCCAGTACTTC. Translation: CASSPIITGSAGWTQYF.

The chain is built from TRBV12-5 and TRBJ2-2, with D uncertain. From germline, CDR1 is LGHNT and CDR2 FRNRAP. This CDR3 comprises 14 residues. V lost 4 bases and J 3 bases, leaving 9 bases between the germline ends. This chain's CDR3 is CASGWPQDTGELFF. Written as DNA, the CDR3 is TGTGCTAGTGGTTGGCCCCAAGACACCGGGGAGCTGTTTTTT.

The chain carries TRBV5-8 and TRBJ2-7, with 7 positions matching TRBD2. CDR1 and CDR2 from the germline V gene are SGHTS and YDEGEE. With V trimmed by 0 bases and J by 1 base, 4 bases remained unmatched. The CDR3 has 15 amino acids. CDR3 nucleotide sequence: TGTGCCAGCAGCTTGGGGGGGAGGGGTTCCTACGAGCAGTACTTC. Protein sequence: CASSLGGRGSYEQYF.

V is TRBV6-5 and J is TRBJ2-1; 8 bases align to TRBD2. The CDR3 length is 12 residues. Germline V gene sequence: CDR1 MNHEY, CDR2 SVGAGI. V lost 8 bases, J lost 12 bases, and 9 bases stayed unmatched. The DNA for the CDR3 is TGTGCCAGCGGGCTACGGGGGGGTTCGCAGTTCTTC. Translation gives CASGLRGGSQFF.

This chain links TRBV5-5 with TRBJ2-2; 7 bases fit TRBD1. This CDR3 has 16 amino acids. V was pared by 0 bases and J by 0 bases, with 2 bases of the junction left unmatched. CDR1 and CDR2 from the germline V gene are SGHKS and YYEKEE (reference sequence). CDR3 sequence: CASSLEGAANTGELFF. For the CDR3, the DNA is TGTGCCAGCAGCTTGGAGGGGGCCGCGAACACCGGGGAGCTGTTTTTT.